This TCR beta chain was obtained from a study of graft-versus-host responses after intestinal transplantation. At the level of the study: Anti-thymocyte globulin induction preceded about three years of tacrolimus and steroid maintenance in all recipients.

The table came from immunoSEQ multiplex PCR; TCRdb's copy has only in-frame clones and leaves some out. This table holds 74,000 or so clones, 80% to 95% found once. The CDR3 has 14 residues. V shed 0 bases and J shed 2 bases, with 8 bases lying between them. CDR1 SGHDT and CDR2 YYEEEE come from the germline V gene. This chain links TRBV5-6 with TRBJ1-2; possibly TRBD1 for D (5 bases). Sequencing was performed on PBMCs, taken 98 days after intestinal transplantation. The sequence derives from a human patient who received an intestinal transplant, so some T cells may come from the graft donor. The CDR3 sequence is CASSLARENYGYTF. Here the CDR3 DNA reads TGTGCCAGCAGCTTGGCCAGGGAAAACTATGGCTACACCTTC.